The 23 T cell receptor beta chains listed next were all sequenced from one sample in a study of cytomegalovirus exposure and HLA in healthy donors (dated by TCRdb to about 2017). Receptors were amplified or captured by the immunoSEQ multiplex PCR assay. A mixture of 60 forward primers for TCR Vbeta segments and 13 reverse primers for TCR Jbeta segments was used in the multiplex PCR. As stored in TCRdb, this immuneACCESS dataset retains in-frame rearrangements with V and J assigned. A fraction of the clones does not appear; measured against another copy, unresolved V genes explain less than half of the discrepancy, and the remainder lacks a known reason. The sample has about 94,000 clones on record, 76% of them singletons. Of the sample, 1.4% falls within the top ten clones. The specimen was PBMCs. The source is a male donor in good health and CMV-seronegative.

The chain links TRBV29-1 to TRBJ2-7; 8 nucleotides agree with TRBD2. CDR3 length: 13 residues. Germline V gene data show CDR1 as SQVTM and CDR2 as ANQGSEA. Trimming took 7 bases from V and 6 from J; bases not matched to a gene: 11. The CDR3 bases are TGCAGCGCTCAAAGCGGGAGTATCTCCGAGCAGTACTTC. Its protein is CSAQSGSISEQYF.

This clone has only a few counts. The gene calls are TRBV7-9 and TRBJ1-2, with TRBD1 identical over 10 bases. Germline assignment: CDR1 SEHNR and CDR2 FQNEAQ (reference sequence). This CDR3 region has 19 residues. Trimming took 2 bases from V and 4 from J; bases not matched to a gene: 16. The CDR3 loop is CASSLTGTGATNHAYGYTF. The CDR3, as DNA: TGTGCCAGCAGCTTAACCGGGACAGGGGCTACCAACCACGCCTATGGCTACACCTTC.

The CDR3 DNA reads as TGTGCCAGCAGCTTAGTCTCTCCAGGGGGCTTAAAGTACTTC. Translated, it gives CASSLVSPGGLKYF. The chain combines TRBV7-2 with TRBJ2-7; 8 bases line up with TRBD1. The CDR3 runs 14 residues. V lost 1 base to trimming and J lost 11 bases; unmatched junction nucleotides: 10. CDR1 is SGHTA and CDR2 is FQGNSA in the germline V gene.

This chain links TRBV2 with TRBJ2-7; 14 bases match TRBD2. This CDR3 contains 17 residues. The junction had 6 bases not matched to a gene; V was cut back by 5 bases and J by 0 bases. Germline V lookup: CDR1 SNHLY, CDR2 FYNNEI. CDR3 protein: CASSQGLAGDLSYEQYF. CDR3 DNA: TGTGCCAGCAGTCAGGGACTAGCGGGAGACCTCTCCTACGAGCAGTACTTC.

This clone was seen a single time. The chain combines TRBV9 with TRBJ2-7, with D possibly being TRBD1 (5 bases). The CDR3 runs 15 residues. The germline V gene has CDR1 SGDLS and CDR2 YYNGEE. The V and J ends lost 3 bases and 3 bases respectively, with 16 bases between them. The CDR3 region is CASSGDSLGLYEQYF. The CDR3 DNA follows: TGTGCCAGCAGCGGAGACAGTTTAGGGCTCTACGAGCAGTACTTC.

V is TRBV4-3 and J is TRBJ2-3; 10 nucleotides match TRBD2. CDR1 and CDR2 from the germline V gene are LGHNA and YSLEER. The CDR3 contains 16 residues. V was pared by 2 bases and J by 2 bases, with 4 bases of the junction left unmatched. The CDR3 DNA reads TGCGCCAGCAGCCAAACGACTAGCGGGCCCACAGATACGCAGTATTTT. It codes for CASSQTTSGPTDTQYF.

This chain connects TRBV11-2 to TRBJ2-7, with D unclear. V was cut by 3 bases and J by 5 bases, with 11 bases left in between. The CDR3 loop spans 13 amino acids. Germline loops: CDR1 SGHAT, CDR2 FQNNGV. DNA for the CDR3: TGTGCCAGCAGCTTCAGTACGGGTAACGAGCAGTACTTC. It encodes CASSFSTGNEQYF.

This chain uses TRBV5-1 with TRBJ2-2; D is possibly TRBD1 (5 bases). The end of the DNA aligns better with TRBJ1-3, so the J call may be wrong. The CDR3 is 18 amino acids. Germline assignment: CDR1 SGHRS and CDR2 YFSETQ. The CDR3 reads CASRFTLGHLESGNTIYF. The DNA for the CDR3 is TGCGCCAGCCGATTTACCTTAGGACACCTTGAATCTGGAAACACCATATATTTT.

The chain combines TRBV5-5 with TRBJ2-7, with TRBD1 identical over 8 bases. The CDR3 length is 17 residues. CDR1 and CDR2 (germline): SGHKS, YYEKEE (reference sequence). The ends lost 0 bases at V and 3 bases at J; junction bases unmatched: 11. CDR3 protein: CASSLGIRAGGFYEQYF. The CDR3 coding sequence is TGTGCCAGCAGCTTGGGGATAAGGGCAGGGGGCTTCTACGAGCAGTACTTC.

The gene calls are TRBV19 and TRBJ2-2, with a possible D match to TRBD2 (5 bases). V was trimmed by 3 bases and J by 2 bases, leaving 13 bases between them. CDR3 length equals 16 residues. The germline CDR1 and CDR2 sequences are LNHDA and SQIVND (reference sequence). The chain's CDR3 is CASSMGRRTNTGELFF. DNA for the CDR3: TGTGCCAGTAGTATGGGAAGAAGGACTAACACCGGGGAGCTGTTTTTT.

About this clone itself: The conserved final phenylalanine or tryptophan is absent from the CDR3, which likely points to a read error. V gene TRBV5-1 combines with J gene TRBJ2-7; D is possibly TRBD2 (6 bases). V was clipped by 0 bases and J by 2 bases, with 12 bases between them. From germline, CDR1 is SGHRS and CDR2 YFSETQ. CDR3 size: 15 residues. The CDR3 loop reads CASSLGGANPYEQYL. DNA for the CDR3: TGCGCCAGCAGCTTGGGCGGGGCTAATCCCTACGAGCAGTACCTC.

The CDR3 is CASSLSTGTKSGNTIYF. The CDR3 nucleotides read TGTGCCAGCAGCTTATCCACCGGGACAAAGTCCGGAAACACCATATATTTT. The V call is TRBV7-2, the J call TRBJ1-3; a possible D gene is TRBD1 (6 bases). Germline-derived CDR1 and CDR2 are SGHTA and FQGNSA. V was shortened by 2 bases and J by 4 bases, with 18 bases between the two germline ends. This CDR3 spans 17 amino acids.

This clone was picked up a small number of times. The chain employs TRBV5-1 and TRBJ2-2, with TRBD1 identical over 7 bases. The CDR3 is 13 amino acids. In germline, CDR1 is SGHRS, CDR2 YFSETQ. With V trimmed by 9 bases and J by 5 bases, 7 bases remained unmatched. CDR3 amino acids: CATSRQGTGELFF. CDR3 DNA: TGCGCCACCTCGAGACAGGGAACCGGGGAGCTGTTTTTT.

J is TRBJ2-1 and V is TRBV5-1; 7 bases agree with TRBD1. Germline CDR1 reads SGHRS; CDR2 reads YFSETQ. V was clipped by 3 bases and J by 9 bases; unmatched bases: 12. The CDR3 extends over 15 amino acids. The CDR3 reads CASSSGTVSLSEQFF. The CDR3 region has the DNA TGCGCCAGCAGCTCCGGGACAGTATCCTTGAGTGAGCAGTTCTTC. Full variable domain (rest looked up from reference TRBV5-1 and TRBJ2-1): KAGVTQTPRYLIKTRGQQVTLSCSPISGHRSVSWYQQTPGQGLQFLFEYFSETQRNKGNFPGRFSGRQFSNSRSEMNVSTLELGDSALYLCASSSGTVSLSEQFFGPGTRLTVL.

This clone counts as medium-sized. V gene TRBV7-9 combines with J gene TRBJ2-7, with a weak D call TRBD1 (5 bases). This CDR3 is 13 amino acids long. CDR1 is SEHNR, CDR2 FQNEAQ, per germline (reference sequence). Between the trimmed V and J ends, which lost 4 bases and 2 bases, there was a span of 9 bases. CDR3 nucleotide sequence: TGTGCCAGCAGCTCCAAGGGGCCCTACGAGCAGTACTTC. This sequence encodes CASSSKGPYEQYF.

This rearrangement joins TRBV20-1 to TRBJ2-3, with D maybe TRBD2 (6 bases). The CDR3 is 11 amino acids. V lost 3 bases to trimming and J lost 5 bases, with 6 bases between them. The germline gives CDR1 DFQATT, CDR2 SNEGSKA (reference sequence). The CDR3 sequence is CSASGRDTQYF. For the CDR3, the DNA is TGCAGTGCTAGCGGGAGAGATACGCAGTATTTT.

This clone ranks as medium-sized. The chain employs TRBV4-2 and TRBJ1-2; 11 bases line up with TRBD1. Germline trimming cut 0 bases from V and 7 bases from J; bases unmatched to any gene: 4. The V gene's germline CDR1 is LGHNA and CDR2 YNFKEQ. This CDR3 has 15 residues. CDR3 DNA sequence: TGTGCCAGCAGCCAAGATCGGGACAGGGGGGTTGGCTACACCTTC. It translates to CASSQDRDRGVGYTF.

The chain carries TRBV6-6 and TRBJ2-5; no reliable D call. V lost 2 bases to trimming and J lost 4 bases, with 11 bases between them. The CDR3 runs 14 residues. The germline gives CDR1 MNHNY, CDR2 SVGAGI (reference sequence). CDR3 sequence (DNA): TGTGCCAGCAGTTACGTAGGTTGGGCAGAGACCCAGTACTTC. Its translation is CASSYVGWAETQYF.

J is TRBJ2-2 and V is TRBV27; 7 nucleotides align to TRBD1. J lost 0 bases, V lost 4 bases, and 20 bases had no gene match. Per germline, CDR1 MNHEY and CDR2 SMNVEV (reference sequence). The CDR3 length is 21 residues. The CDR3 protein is CASSSPASQGNANSNTGELFF. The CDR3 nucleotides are TGTGCCAGCAGTTCCCCTGCATCACAGGGGAACGCGAATTCGAACACCGGGGAGCTGTTTTTT.

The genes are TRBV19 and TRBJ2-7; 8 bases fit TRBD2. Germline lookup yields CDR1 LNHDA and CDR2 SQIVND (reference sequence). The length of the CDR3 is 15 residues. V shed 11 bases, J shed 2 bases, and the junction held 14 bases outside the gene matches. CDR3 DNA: TGTGCCTGCTCAGTCGTGACGGGAGGGCCCTACGAGCAGTACTTC. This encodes CACSVVTGGPYEQYF. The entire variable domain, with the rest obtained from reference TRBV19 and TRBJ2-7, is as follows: DGGITQSPKYLFRKEGQNVTLSCEQNLNHDAMYWYRQDPGQGLRLIYYSQIVNDFQKGDIAEGYSVSREKKESFPLTVTSAQKNPTAFYLCACSVVTGGPYEQYFGPGTRLTVT.

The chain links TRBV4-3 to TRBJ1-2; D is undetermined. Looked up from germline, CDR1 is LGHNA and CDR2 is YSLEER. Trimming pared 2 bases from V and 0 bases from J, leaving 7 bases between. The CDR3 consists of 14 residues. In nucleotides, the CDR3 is TGCGCCAGCAGCCAAATGGGCCCTAACTATGGCTACACCTTC. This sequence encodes CASSQMGPNYGYTF.

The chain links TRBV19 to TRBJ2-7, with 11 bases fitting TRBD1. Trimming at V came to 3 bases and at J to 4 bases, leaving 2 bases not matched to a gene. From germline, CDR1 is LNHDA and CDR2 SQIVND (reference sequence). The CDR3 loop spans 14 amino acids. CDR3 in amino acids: CASSMGQGDYEQYF. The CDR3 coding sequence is TGTGCCAGTAGTATGGGACAGGGGGATTACGAGCAGTACTTC.

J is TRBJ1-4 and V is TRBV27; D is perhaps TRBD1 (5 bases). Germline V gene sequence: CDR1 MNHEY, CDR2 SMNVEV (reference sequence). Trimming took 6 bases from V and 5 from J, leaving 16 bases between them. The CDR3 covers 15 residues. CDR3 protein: CASRMSWGGNEKLFF. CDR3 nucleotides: TGTGCCAGCAGGATGTCGTGGGGGGGGAATGAAAAACTGTTTTTT. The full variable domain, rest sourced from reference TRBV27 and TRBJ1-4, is EAQVTQNPRYLITVTGKKLTVTCSQNMNHEYMSWYRQDPGLGLRQIYYSMNVEVTDKGDVPEGYKVSRKEKRNFPLILESPSPNQTSLYFCASRMSWGGNEKLFFGSGTQLSVL.